This TCR beta chain originates from a study of beta chain features in type 1 diabetes (dated by TCRdb to 2016 to 2019). Background for the entire study: No differences in mean age, gender distribution, total cell number or subset yield were found between patients and healthy donors. A total of roughly 100,000,000 sorted cells were examined across all samples, and the number of cells per subset was strongly correlated with RNA yield. In the study, TCRB repertoires of sorted circulating CD4+ T cell subsets from recently diagnosed type 1 diabetes patients were compared with those of matched healthy donors. Regulatory and stem cell-like memory subsets were obtained from only 8 patients and about 8 healthy donors, while naive and central memory subsets were obtained from all 30 or so donors. The paper's findings and limits, for the study overall: Because cDNA rather than genomic DNA was sequenced, highly expressing activated cells could have been over-represented, although no difference in activation and CD3 levels was found between groups. A moderate but significant shortening of TCRB CDR3 length was observed in type 1 diabetes patients in all four CD4+ subsets. Naive, central memory and regulatory TCRB repertoires appeared to be more alike among patients than among healthy donors. Because small numbers of individuals were included in the HLA sub-analyses, any influence of HLA type on TCRB rearrangement was left unresolved. Shorter templates might have been favored by PCR, but patient and control samples were amplified and corrected together, so both groups would have been affected equally by any skew. Fewer insertions and more nucleotide deletions at VDJ recombination sites were observed in patients with type 1 diabetes, implying thymic rearrangement abnormalities.

At the junction V is shortened by 3 bases and J by 4 bases; bases outside the gene matches: 8. The CDR3 covers 14 residues, taking in both the cysteine and the phenylalanine. The retained sequence is limited to the CDR3, 42 bases, with the frame set at the first base. Sequences GTSNPN (CDR1) and SVGIG (CDR2) are obtained from the germline V gene (reference sequence). From each donor, a single peripheral blood sample of about 116 mL on average was drawn into heparinised tubes. Naive, central memory, regulatory and stem cell-like memory CD4+ T cells were sorted on a BD FACSAria II using a panel including CD45RO, CCR7, CD25, CD127, CD95 and CD27. Every sorted population had a purity above 95%. PBMCs were isolated right away by Lymphoprep density gradient centrifugation and were stained directly, without culture. So that batch effects would be minimized, each experiment stained and sorted samples in pairs, pairing one healthy donor with one patient.

This clone was detected only a few times. What this receptor recognizes is not known. Base qualities are not at hand, and no much larger clone is one base apart. The entire isolated RNA was reverse transcribed using the High Capacity cDNA Reverse Transcription Kit, and thus expressed TCRB transcripts were sequenced. Deep immunoSEQ sequencing was applied to naive, central memory and regulatory T cell samples, giving an average of roughly 3.5 million total reads per sample. Sorted cells were lysed in RLT buffer and RNA was extracted with DNase-treated RNeasy Micro or Mini kits, depending on cell number. Each cell subset was processed separately to prevent cross-contamination, with patient and healthy donor samples processed together. The immunoSEQ multiplex PCR was used to amplify TCRB sequences from cDNA, yielding 87-bp fragments that span the CDR3 region. Amplicons were sequenced on the Illumina HiSeq platform. The source study handled its data this way. PCR bias was computationally corrected using synthetic template baselines, reads within Hamming distance 2 were collapsed, and singletons that could not be merged were discarded. Reads were aligned against IMGT so that V, D and J genes, CDR3 length and insertions or deletions at six rearrangement sites could be assigned. Within each subset, clonotype counts were normalized to the number of sorted cells before true diversity and Gini coefficients were calculated with the tcR R package. The overlap coefficient, calculated on TCRB nucleotide sequences, was used to measure repertoire sharing. Out-of-frame TCRB sequences from naive cells were analyzed as a proxy for the pre-selection repertoire. Drawn from immuneACCESS, this table holds only the in-frame rearrangements with V and J called that TCRdb kept. Clones are partly lost; checked studies trace under half to an unresolved V gene and leave the rest unexplained. That table gives V, J and clone size, and the DNA gave D and trimming. A total of 200,000 to 300,000 clones appear in this sample, about a fifth of them only once. The ten largest clones represent 0.028% of the sample.

The chain uses TRBV30 and TRBJ1-2, and 7 junction bases match TRBD1. The sample consisted of naive CD4+ T cells from blood. Reading the label with the study, this specimen's cell subset or site is: true naive CD4+ T cells. The source of this sequence is a woman aged 40 to 55 with type 1 diabetes. The CDR3 protein is CAWSQGVPGYGYTF. DNA sequence: TGTGCCTGGAGCCAGGGGGTTCCGGGCTATGGCTACACCTTC.